This entry lists 26 T cell receptor beta chains sequenced from one sample in a study of T cells expressing NK-cell markers. TCRdb processed the 5' RACE reads again and assigns one entry to each CDR3 protein, with no DNA. Its clone listing holds 200,000 to 300,000 distinct CDR3 sequences. Material: blood T cells: a sorted CD56 or NKG2C T cell subset, CD4+ or CD8+ T cells, or bulk PBMC T cells (not recorded which). These receptors all stem from a man aged 18 to 29 in good health.

The V call is TRBV15, the J call TRBJ2-1; the D call from TCRdb, TRBD2, cannot be confirmed without DNA. Germline V gene lookup returns CDR1 LNHNV and CDR2 YYDKDF (reference sequence). The CDR3 spans 16 residues. CDR3 protein: CATSTSGPAMGNEQFF. The complete variable domain, with remaining parts taken from reference TRBV15 and TRBJ2-1, reads DAMVIQNPRYQVTQFGKPVTLSCSQTLNHNVMYWYQQKSSQAPKLLFHYYDKDFNNEADTPDNFQSRRPNTSFCFLDIRSPGLGDTAMYLCATSTSGPAMGNEQFFGPGTRLTVL.

The rearrangement joins TRBV9 to TRBJ1-6. The CDR3 is made up of 16 amino acids. Germline V gene sequence: CDR1 SGDLS, CDR2 YYNGEE. CDR3 loop: CASSVGPAWHNSPLHF.

The chain couples TRBV20-1 to TRBJ2-1; TCRdb lists TRBD2, though no DNA is available to test this call. Germline V CDR1 and CDR2: DFQATT, SNEGSKA (reference sequence). The CDR3 contains 17 residues. The CDR3 here is CSAHPVTSGWSDNEQFF.

The chain recombines TRBV7-9 with TRBJ2-1. The CDR3 is 12 residues long. Germline CDR1 SEHNR, CDR2 FQNEAQ (reference sequence). The CDR3 sequence: CASSLSINEQFF.

V is TRBV6-5 and J is TRBJ1-1; TCRdb picks TRBD1, but there is no DNA to check that call. Germline V gives CDR1 MNHEY, CDR2 SVGAGI. CDR3 length: 11 amino acids. This CDR3 is CATQQGDQAFF.

The chain recombines TRBV20-1 with TRBJ2-7. The CDR3 is 15 residues long. Germline V CDR1 and CDR2: DFQATT, SNEGSKA (reference sequence). Here the CDR3 reads CSARDPGRSSYEQYF.

The chain combines TRBV30 with TRBJ2-1; the TCRdb D gene call, TRBD1, has no DNA to confirm it. The CDR3 is made up of 15 amino acids. CDR1 is GTSNPN and CDR2 is SVGIG in the germline V gene (reference sequence). The chain's CDR3 is CAWRLAGMLSDEQFF.

The rearrangement links TRBV2 to TRBJ2-5; no DNA is available, so the TRBD2 call from TCRdb remains unchecked. The CDR3 runs 15 residues. Germline V gene lookup returns CDR1 SNHLY and CDR2 FYNNEI. The CDR3: CASSRMGGSSETQYF. The full variable domain, with the rest looked up from reference TRBV2 and TRBJ2-5, is EPEVTQTPSHQVTQMGQEVILRCVPISNHLYFYWYRQILGQKVEFLVSFYNNEISEKSEIFDDQFSVERPDGSNFTLKIRSTKLEDSAMYFCASSRMGGSSETQYFGPGTRLLVL.

The chain is built from TRBV6-5 and TRBJ2-3; TCRdb lists TRBD1, though no DNA is available to test this call. Germline V gene sequence: CDR1 MNHEY, CDR2 SVGAGI. The CDR3 consists of 13 residues. The CDR3: CASSYSGGNTQYF.

The chain combines TRBV10-3 with TRBJ2-1; TCRdb returns TRBD2, unconfirmable since there is no DNA. Germline assignment: CDR1 ENHRY and CDR2 SYGVKD. The CDR3 consists of 15 residues. This CDR3 is CAISDGGRARNEQFF.

The chain uses TRBV20-1 and TRBJ2-7; TCRdb outputs TRBD2, but without DNA this stays unchecked. Germline values: CDR1 DFQATT, CDR2 SNEGSKA (reference sequence). This CDR3 spans 15 amino acids. The CDR3: CSAPHRTSGIYEQYF.

The chain links TRBV4-1 to TRBJ1-1. The CDR3 runs 11 residues. Germline CDR1 and CDR2: MGHRA and YSYEKL. This CDR3 is CASSHYTEAFF.

V usage is TRBV29-1 and J usage is TRBJ1-3. CDR1 and CDR2 from the germline V gene are SQVTM and ANQGSEA. The CDR3 extends over 15 amino acids. The CDR3 loop reads CSVLESLMSGNTIYF.

The chain joins TRBV28 to TRBJ2-1; TCRdb proposes TRBD1, but this gene call is untestable without DNA. CDR1 is MDHEN, CDR2 SYDVKM, per germline. CDR3 size: 13 residues. The CDR3 protein is CASRGQPGNEQFF.

V gene TRBV28 combines with J gene TRBJ2-7; TCRdb selects TRBD2, and the lack of DNA leaves this call unchecked. CDR1 MDHEN and CDR2 SYDVKM come from the germline V gene. There are 15 residues in the CDR3. The CDR3 sequence is CASGTSGEGVGEQYF.

This chain connects TRBV5-1 to TRBJ1-5. The CDR3 length is 13 residues. The V gene's germline CDR1 is SGHRS and CDR2 YFSETQ. The CDR3 sequence is CASSQRGNQPQHF.

The V and J genes are TRBV7-6 and TRBJ2-5. Germline CDR1 is SGHVS and CDR2 is FNYEAQ. This CDR3 is 15 amino acids long. The CDR3 spells CASSLGSTVGETQYF.

This chain uses TRBV18 with TRBJ2-3; the D call of TRBD1 rests on TCRdb alone, since no DNA is present to check it. The CDR3 sequence is 13 residues long. Germline values: CDR1 KGHSH, CDR2 LQKENI. CDR3 sequence reads: CASSPDRADTQYF. Looking up the rest from reference TRBV18 and TRBJ2-3 gives the full variable domain: NAGVMQNPRHLVRRRGQEARLRCSPMKGHSHVYWYRQLPEEGLKFMVYLQKENIIDESGMPKERFSAEFPKEGPSILRIQQVVRGDSAAYFCASSPDRADTQYFGPGTRLTVL.

The chain carries TRBV29-1 and TRBJ2-5; TCRdb returns TRBD2, unconfirmable since there is no DNA. This CDR3 has 14 amino acids. The germline gives CDR1 SQVTM, CDR2 ANQGSEA. The CDR3: CSVLLAGSQETQYF.

V gene TRBV12-3 or TRBV12-4 combines with J gene TRBJ2-1; TCRdb designates TRBD1, a call that cannot be tested without DNA. CDR3 length: 11 amino acids. CDR3 sequence reads: CATQGYNEQFF.

The chain employs TRBV3-1 and TRBJ2-1; TCRdb returns TRBD2, unconfirmable since there is no DNA. The CDR3 extends over 11 amino acids. The germline gives CDR1 LGHDT, CDR2 YNNKEL (reference sequence). The CDR3 is CASSWALGQFF.

CDR3 in amino acids: CASSLTGAGLVNIQYF. The gene calls are TRBV7-9 and TRBJ2-4; TCRdb's D call of TRBD1 is untestable without DNA. The CDR3 covers 16 residues. CDR1 is SEHNR, CDR2 FQNEAQ, per germline (reference sequence).

The chain uses TRBV2 and TRBJ2-2. Germline CDR1 SNHLY, CDR2 FYNNEI. The CDR3 consists of 13 residues. CDR3 amino acids: CASVADNTGELFF.

The rearrangement joins TRBV10-3 to TRBJ1-1. Germline V CDR1 and CDR2: ENHRY, SYGVKD. The CDR3 sequence is 13 residues long. CDR3 loop: CAISDPAGTEAFF.

The chain carries TRBV5-4 and TRBJ2-3. CDR1 and CDR2 from the germline V gene are SGHNT and YYREEE (reference sequence). The length of the CDR3 is 12 residues. The CDR3 here is CASSWIPDTQYF.

The chain carries TRBV20-1 and TRBJ2-7; the TCRdb D gene call, TRBD1, has no DNA to confirm it. The CDR3 extends over 15 amino acids. The germline V gene encodes CDR1 DFQATT and CDR2 SNEGSKA (reference sequence). The CDR3: CSARFRQRGLYEQYF.